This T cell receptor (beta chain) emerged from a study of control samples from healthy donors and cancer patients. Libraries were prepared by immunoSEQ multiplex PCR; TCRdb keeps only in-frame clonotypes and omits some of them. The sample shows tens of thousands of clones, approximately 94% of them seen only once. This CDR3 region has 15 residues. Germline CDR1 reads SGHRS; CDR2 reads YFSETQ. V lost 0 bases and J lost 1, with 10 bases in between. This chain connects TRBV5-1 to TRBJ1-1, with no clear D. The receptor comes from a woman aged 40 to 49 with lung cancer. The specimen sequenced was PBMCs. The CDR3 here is CASSLAGVGNTEAFF. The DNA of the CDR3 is TGCGCCAGCAGCTTGGCCGGGGTAGGGAACACTGAAGCTTTCTTT.